This T cell receptor (beta chain) derives from a study of blood T cell repertoires in COVID-19. This clone was seen a few times. This table comes from immunoSEQ multiplex PCR, and its TCRdb copy is limited to in-frame clones, with some not included. The sample includes 200,000 to 250,000 clones, 84% seen only once; the top ten take about 2%. This CDR3 is built from 12 residues. In germline, CDR1 is LNHDA, CDR2 SQIVND (reference sequence). V dropped 10 bases and J dropped 4 bases, with 10 bases sitting between them. The TCR comes from a man in his 60s who had recovered from COVID-19. Sample: PBMCs or T cells enriched from blood (not recorded which). The chain carries TRBV19 and TRBJ1-4; D gene uncertain. The CDR3: CATYSFNEKLFF. CDR3 DNA: TGTGCCACCTACAGTTTTAATGAAAAACTGTTTTTT.